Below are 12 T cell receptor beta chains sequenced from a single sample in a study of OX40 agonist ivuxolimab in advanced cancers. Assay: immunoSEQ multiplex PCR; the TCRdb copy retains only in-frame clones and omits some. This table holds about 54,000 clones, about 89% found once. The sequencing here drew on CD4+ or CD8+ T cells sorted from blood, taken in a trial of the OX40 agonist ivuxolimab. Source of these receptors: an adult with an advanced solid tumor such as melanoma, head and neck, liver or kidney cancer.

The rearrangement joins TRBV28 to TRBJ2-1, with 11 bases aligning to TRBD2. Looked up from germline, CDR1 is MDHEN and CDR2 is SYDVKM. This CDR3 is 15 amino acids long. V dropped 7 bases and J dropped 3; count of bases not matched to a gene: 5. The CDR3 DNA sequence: TGTGCCAGCATACCCGGGACTAGCGGCTACAATGAGCAGTTCTTC. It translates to CASIPGTSGYNEQFF.

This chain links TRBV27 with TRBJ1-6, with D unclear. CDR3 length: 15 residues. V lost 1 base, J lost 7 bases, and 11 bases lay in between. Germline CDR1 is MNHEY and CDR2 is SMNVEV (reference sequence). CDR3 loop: CASSLYDSHNSPLHF. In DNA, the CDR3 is TGTGCCAGCAGTTTATATGACTCACACAATTCACCCCTCCACTTT.

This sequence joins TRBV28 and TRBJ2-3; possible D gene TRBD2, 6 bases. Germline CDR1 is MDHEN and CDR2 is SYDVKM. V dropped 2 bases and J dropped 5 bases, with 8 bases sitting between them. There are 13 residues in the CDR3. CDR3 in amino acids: CASSLTGEDTQYF. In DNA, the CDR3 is TGTGCCAGCAGTTTAACGGGAGAAGATACGCAGTATTTT.

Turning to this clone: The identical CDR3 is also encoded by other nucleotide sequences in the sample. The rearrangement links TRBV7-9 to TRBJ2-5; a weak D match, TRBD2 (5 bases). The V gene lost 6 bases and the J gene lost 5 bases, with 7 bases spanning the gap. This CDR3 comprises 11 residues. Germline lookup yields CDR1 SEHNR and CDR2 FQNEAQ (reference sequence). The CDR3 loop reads CASSSGETQYF. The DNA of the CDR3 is TGTGCCAGCAGTTCGGGGGAGACCCAGTACTTC.

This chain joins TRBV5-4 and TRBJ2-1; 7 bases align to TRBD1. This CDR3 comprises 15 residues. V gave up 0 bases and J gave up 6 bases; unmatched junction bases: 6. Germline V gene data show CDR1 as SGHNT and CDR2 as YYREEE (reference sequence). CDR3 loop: CASSLGTGRRNEQFF. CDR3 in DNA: TGTGCCAGCAGCTTGGGGACAGGACGGCGCAATGAGCAGTTCTTC.

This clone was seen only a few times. This chain's CDR3 is CASSFPTHAYGYTF. CDR3 sequence (DNA): TGTGCCAGCAGTTTCCCTACCCACGCCTATGGCTACACCTTC. The gene calls are TRBV28 and TRBJ1-2; D is ambiguous. The CDR3 has 14 residues. V lost 3 bases to trimming and J lost 4 bases, with 12 bases between them. Germline V gene lookup returns CDR1 MDHEN and CDR2 SYDVKM.

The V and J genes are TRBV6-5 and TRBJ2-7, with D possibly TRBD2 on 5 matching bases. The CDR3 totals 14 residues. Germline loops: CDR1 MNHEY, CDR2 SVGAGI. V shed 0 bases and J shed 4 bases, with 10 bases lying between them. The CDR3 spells CASSYSRLAYEQYF. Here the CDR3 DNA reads TGTGCCAGCAGTTACTCGAGGCTAGCTTACGAGCAGTACTTC.

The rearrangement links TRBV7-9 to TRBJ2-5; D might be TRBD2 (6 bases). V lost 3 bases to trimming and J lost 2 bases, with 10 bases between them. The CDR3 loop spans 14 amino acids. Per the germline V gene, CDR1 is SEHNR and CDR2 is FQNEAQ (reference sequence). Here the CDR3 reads CASSFGGEQETQYF. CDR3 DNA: TGTGCCAGCAGCTTCGGCGGGGAGCAAGAGACCCAGTACTTC.

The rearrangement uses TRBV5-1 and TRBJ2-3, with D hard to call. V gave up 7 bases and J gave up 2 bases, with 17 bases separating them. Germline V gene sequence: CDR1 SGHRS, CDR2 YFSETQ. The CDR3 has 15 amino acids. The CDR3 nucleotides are TGCGCCAGCGCACTTCGCGACGGCACCACAGATACGCAGTATTTT. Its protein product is CASALRDGTTDTQYF.

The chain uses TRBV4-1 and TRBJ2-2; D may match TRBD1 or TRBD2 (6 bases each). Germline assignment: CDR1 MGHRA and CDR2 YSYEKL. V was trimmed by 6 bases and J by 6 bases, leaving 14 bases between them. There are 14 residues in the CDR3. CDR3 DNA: TGCGCCAGCAGGTACAGGGAGGAAGCCGGGGAGCTGTTTTTT. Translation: CASRYREEAGELFF.

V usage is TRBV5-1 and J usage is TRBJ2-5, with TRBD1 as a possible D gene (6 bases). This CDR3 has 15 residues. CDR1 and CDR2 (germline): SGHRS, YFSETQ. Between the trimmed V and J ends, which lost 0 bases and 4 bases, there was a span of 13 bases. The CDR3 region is CASSLGAGDAETQYF. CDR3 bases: TGCGCCAGCAGCTTGGGGGCAGGGGATGCAGAGACCCAGTACTTC.

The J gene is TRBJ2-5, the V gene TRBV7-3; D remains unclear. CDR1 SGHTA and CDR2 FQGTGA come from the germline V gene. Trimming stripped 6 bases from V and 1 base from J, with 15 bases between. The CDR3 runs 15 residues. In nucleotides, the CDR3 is TGTGCCAGCAGTCAAAACGGCCACGGCCAAGAGACCCAGTACTTC. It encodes CASSQNGHGQETQYF.